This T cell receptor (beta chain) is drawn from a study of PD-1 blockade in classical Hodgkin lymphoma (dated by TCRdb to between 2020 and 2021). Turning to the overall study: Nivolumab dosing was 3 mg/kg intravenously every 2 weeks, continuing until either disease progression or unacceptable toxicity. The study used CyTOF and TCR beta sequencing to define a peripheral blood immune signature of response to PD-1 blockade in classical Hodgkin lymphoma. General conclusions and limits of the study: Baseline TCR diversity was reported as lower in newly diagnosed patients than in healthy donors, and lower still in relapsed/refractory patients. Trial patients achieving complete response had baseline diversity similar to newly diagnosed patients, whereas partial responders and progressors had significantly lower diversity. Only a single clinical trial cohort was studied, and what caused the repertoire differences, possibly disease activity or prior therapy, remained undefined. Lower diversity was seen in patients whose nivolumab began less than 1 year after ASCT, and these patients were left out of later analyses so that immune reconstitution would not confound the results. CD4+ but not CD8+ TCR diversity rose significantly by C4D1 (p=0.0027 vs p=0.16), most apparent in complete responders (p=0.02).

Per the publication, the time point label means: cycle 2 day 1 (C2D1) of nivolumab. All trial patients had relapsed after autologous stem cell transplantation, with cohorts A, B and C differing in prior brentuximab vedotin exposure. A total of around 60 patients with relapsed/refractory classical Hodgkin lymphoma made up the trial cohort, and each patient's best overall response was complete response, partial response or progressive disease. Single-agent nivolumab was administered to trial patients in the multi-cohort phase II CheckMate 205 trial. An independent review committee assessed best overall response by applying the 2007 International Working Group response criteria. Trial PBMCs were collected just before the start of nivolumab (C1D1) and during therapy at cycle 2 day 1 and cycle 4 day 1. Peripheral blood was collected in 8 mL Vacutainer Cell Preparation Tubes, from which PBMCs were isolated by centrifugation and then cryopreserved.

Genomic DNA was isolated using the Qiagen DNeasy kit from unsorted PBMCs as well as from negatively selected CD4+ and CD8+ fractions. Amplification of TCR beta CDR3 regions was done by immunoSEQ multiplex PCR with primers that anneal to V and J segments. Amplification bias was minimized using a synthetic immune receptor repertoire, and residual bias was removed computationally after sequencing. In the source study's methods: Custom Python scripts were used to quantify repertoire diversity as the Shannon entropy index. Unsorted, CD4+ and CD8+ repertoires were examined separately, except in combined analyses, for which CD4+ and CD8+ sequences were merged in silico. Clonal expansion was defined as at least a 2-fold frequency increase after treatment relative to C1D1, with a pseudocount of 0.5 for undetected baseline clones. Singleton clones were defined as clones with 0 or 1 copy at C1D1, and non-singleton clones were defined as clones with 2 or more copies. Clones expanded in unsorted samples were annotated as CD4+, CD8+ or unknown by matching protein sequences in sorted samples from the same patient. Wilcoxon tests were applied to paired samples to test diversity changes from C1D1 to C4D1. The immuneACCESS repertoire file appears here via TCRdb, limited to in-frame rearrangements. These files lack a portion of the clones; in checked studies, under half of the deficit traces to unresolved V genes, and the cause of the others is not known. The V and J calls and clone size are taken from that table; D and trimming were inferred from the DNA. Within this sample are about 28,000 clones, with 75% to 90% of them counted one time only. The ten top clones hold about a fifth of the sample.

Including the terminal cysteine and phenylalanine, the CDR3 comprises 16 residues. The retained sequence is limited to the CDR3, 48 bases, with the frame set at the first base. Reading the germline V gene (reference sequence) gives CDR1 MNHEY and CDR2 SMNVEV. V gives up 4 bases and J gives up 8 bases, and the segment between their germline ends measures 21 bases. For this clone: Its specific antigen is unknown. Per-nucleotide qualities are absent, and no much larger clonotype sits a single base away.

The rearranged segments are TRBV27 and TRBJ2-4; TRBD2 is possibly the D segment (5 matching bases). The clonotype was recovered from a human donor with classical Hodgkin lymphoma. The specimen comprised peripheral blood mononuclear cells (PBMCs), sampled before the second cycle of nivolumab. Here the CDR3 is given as CASSSLPGIGVDIQYF. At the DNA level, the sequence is TGTGCCAGCAGTTCCCTCCCGGGGATTGGAGTCGACATTCAGTACTTC.